This T cell receptor beta chain originates from a study of OX40 agonist ivuxolimab in advanced cancers. Background on the whole study: Ivuxolimab was an agonistic, fully human IgG2 monoclonal antibody directed against OX40 (CD134), a costimulatory receptor. Intravenous ivuxolimab was administered to patients every 2 weeks at six dose levels: 0.01, 0.1, 0.3, 1.5, 3 and 10 mg/kg. Patients were allowed to have had prior anti-PD-1, anti-PD-L1 or anti-CTLA-4 therapy, and around 37% of the dose-escalation patients had previously received checkpoint inhibitors. Among the roughly 54 dose-escalation patients, approximately 20 had hepatocellular carcinoma, roughly 15 melanoma, 9 renal cell carcinoma and 9 head and neck cancer. The dose-escalation cohort was about 83% male with a mean age of roughly 62 years, ranging from roughly 20 to 80. Partial responses occurred in three dose-escalation patients, of whom one had hepatocellular carcinoma and two had cutaneous melanoma. The paper describes the monotherapy dose-escalation part (N = 52 patients) of the phase I trial of ivuxolimab. The purpose of peripheral TCRbeta sequencing was to test whether ivuxolimab changed TCR sequence diversity and led to clonal T-cell expansion. What the work shows at the level of the full study, not this receptor alone: Low levels of normalized T-cell clonal expansion were also shown by some nonresponding patients. After ivuxolimab, expanded clones were on average more numerous among CD8+ T cells than among CD4+ T cells. The antigen specificity of the clonally expanded peripheral T cells was not determined. In the 0.1-3.0 mg/kg groups, partial responders were among the patients with the lowest normalized peripheral clonal expansion, particularly in CD8+ T cells. At doses from 0.1 to 3.0 mg/kg, clonal expansion was seen in both CD4+ and CD8+ blood T cells between baseline and week 6.

The sample holds one count of this clone. The target of this receptor is not known. The sample holds no much larger clone one base away, and base qualities are not on file. The trial excluded patients who had a history of autoimmune disease or were on systemic immunosuppression. Peripheral blood for TCR sequencing was collected from all dose cohorts at baseline, on cycle 4 day 1, and on cycle 7 day 1. Samples came from an open-label, multicenter, first-in-human phase I dose-escalation trial of ivuxolimab. The trial enrolled adults with locally advanced or metastatic head and neck squamous cell, hepatocellular, melanoma or renal cell carcinoma. Before TCR sequencing, CD4+ T cells and CD8+ T cells were sorted from peripheral blood as separate populations. Genomic DNA was extracted from sorted cells for sequencing of the TCRbeta CDR3 region. TCRbeta CDR3 regions were sequenced using the immunoSEQ Assay. The source is immuneACCESS, and TCRdb retained only in-frame sequences with V and J called. Part of the clones is not carried over; for the studies checked, unresolved V genes explain less than half of this, and the remainder is unexplained. Recorded for this sample are 20,000 to 25,000 clones; more than 65% of them occurred a single time. 16% of the sample goes to the ten largest clones.

From the cysteine through the phenylalanine, the CDR3 covers 16 amino acids. Only the CDR3 DNA stays, 48 bases, in frame from base 1. V was cut back by 5 bases and J by 3 bases, leaving a gap of 19 bases between them. CDR1 and CDR2 (SEHNR, FQNEAQ) derive from the germline V gene (reference sequence). This TCR was sampled from an adult with an advanced solid tumor such as melanoma, head and neck, liver or kidney cancer. In this chain, TRBV7-9 is recombined with TRBJ2-5, and possibly TRBD2, on 6 matching bases. The starting material was CD4+ or CD8+ T cells sorted from blood, obtained in a trial of the OX40 agonist ivuxolimab. The CDR3 is CASSRTGVGEEETQYF. The bases are TGTGCCAGCAGCCGAACGGGGGTTGGAGAAGAAGAGACCCAGTACTTC.